This entry is about one T cell receptor (beta chain). These data come from a study of blood T cell repertoires in COVID-19. Study context: COVID-19 samples, acute and convalescent, were from the United States, Italy and Spain.

Per the authors' pipeline: The assay estimated nucleated cells by amplifying reference gene primers. This table comes from immunoSEQ multiplex PCR, and its TCRdb copy is limited to in-frame clones, with some not included. D and trimming were read from the DNA, whereas the V and J calls and clone size are those reported in that table. The repertoire holds approximately 390,000 clones, just under 90% seen once, with roughly a tenth in the top ten. V dropped 0 bases and J dropped 4 bases, with 11 bases sitting between them. The CDR3 length is 15 residues. The germline CDR1 and CDR2 sequences are SGHRS and YFSETQ.

Sequencing used PBMCs or T cells enriched from blood (not recorded which). V and J are TRBV5-1 and TRBJ1-5; TRBD1 is a possible D gene (5 bases). The receptor was derived from a woman in her forties or fifties who had recovered from COVID-19. The CDR3 sequence: CASSLGQKENQPQHF. CDR3 coding DNA: TGCGCCAGCAGCTTGGGACAGAAAGAAAATCAGCCCCAGCATTTT.